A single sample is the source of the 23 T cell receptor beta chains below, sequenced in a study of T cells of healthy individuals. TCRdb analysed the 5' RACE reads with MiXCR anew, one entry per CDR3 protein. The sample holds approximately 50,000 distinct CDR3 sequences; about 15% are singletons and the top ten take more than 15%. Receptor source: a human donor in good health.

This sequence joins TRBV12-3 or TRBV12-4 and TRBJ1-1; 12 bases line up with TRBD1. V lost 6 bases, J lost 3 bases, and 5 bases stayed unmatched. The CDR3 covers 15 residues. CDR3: CASSPGQGAYTEAFF. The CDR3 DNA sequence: TGTGCCAGCAGCCCGGGACAGGGGGCTTACACTGAAGCTTTCTTT.

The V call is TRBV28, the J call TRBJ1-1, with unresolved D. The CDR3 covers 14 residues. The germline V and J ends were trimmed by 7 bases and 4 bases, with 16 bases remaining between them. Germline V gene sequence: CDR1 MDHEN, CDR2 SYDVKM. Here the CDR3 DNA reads TGTGCCAGCAAGCCCGCCGCGTGGGGCACTGAAGCTTTCTTT. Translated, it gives CASKPAAWGTEAFF. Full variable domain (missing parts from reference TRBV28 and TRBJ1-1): DVKVTQSSRYLVKRTGEKVFLECVQDMDHENMFWYRQDPGLGLRLIYFSYDVKMKEKGDIPEGYSVSREKKERFSLILESASTNQTSMYLCASKPAAWGTEAFFGQGTRLTVV.

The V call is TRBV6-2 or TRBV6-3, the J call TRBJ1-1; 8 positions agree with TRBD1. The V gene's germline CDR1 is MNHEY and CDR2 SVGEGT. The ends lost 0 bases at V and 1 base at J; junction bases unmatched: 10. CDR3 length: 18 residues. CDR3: CASSYSRRTGRANTEAFF. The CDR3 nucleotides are TGTGCCAGCAGTTACTCGAGGCGGACAGGGAGGGCGAACACTGAAGCTTTCTTT.

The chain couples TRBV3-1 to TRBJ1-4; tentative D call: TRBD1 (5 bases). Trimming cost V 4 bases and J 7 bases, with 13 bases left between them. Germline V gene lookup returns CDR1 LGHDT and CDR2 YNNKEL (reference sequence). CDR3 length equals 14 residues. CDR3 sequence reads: CASSLDTRGEKLFF. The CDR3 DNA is TGTGCCAGCAGCCTCGACACGAGGGGTGAAAAACTGTTTTTT.

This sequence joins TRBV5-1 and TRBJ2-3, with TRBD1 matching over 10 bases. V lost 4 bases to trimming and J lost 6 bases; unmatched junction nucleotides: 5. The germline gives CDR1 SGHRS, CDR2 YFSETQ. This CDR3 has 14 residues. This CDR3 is CASSLRTGGDTQYF. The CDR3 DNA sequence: TGCGCCAGCAGCCTACGGACAGGGGGGGATACGCAGTATTTT.

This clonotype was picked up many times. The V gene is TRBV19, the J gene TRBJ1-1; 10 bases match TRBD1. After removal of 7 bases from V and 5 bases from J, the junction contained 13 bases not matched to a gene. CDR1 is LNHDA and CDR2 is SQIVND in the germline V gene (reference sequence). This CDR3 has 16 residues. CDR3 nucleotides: TGTGCCAGTATTCCACGGGGACAGGGGCTGGGGACTGAAGCTTTCTTT. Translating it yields CASIPRGQGLGTEAFF.

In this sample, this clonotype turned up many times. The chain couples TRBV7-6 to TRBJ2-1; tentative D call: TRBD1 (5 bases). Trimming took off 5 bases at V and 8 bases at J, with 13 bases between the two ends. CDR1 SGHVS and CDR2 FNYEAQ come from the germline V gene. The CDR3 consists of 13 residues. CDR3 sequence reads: CASSAGHFDEQFF. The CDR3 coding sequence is TGTGCCAGCAGCGCCGGACATTTCGATGAGCAGTTCTTC.

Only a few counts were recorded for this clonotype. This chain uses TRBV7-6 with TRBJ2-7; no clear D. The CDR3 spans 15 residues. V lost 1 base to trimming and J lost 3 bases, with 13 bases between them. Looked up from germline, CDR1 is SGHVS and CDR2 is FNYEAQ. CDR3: CASSLGQSNGYEQYF. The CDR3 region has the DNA TGTGCCAGCAGCTTAGGGCAGTCTAACGGCTACGAGCAGTACTTC.

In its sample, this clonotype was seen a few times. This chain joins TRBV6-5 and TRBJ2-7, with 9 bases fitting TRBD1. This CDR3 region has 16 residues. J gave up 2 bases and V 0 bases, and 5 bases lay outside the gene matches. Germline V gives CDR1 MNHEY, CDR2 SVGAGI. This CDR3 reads CASSYSSGTGTYEQYF. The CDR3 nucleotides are TGTGCCAGCAGTTACTCCTCCGGGACAGGGACCTACGAGCAGTACTTC.

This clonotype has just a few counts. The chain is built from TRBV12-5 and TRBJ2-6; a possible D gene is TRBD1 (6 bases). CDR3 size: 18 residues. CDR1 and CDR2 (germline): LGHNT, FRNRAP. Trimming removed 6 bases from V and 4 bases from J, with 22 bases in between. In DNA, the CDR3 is TGTGCTAGTGGGGAATACAGGGAGACTGGGTGGGGGGCCAACGTCCTGACTTTC. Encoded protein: CASGEYRETGWGANVLTF.

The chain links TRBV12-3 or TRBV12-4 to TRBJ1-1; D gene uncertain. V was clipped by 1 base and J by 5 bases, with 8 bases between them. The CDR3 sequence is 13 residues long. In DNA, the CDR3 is TGTGCCAGCAGTTTAGGGGCTAGGACTGAAGCTTTCTTT. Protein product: CASSLGARTEAFF.

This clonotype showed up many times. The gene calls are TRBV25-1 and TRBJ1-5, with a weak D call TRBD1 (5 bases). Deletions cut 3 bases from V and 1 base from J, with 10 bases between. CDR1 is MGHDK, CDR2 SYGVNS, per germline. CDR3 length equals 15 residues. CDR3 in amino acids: CASSDRGVSNQPQHF. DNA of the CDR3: TGTGCCAGCAGTGACCGAGGGGTGAGCAATCAGCCCCAGCATTTT.

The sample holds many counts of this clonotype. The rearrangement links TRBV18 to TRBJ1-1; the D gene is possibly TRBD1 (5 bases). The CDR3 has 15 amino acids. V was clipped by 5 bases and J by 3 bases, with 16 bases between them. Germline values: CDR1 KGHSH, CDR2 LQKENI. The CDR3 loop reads CASSFRGEVDTEAFF. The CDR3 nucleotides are TGTGCCAGCTCATTCCGAGGGGAGGTTGACACTGAAGCTTTCTTT.

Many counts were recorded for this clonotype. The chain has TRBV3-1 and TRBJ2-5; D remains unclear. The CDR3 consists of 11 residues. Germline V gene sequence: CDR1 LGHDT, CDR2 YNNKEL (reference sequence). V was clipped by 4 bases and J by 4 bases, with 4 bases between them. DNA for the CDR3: TGTGCCAGCAGCCTATCAGAGACCCAGTACTTC. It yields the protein CASSLSETQYF.

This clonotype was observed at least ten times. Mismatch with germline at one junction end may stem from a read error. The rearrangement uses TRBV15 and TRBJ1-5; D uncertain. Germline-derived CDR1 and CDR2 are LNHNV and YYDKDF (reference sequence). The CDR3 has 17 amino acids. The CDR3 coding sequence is TGTGCCACCAGAAGAGAGCAGGCTGGTTACAGCAATCAGCCCCAGCATTTT. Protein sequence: CATRREQAGYSNQPQHF. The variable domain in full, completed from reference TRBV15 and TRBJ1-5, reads DAMVIQNPRYQVTQFGKPVTLSCSQTLNHNVMYWYQQKSSQAPKLLFHYYDKDFNNEADTPDNFQSRRPNTSFCFLDIRSPGLGDTAMYLCATRREQAGYSNQPQHFGDGTRLSIL.

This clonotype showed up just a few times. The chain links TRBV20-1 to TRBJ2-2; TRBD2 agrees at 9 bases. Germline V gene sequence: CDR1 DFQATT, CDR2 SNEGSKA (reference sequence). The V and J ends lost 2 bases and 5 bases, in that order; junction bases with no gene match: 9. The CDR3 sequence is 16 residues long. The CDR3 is CSARSGSGGLTGELFF. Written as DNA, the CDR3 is TGCAGTGCTAGATCGGGGAGCGGGGGGCTGACCGGGGAGCTGTTTTTT.

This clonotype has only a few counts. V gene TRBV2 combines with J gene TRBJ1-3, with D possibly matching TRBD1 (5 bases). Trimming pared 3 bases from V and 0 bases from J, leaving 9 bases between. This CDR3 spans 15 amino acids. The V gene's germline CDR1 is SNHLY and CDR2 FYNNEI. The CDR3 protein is CASSEGGASGNTIYF. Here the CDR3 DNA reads TGTGCCAGCAGTGAGGGGGGAGCCTCTGGAAACACCATATATTTT.

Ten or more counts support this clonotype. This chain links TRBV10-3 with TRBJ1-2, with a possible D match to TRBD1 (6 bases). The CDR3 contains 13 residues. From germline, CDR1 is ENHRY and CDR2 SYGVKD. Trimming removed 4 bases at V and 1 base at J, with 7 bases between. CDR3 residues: CAISGDINYGYTF. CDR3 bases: TGTGCCATCAGTGGGGACATTAACTATGGCTACACCTTC.

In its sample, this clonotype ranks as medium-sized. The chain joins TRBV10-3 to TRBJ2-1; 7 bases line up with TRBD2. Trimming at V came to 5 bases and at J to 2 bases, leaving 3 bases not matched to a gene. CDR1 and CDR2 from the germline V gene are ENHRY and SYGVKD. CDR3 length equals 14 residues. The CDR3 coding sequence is TGTGCCATCAGTAGCGGGATAACCTACAATGAGCAGTTCTTC. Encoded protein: CAISSGITYNEQFF.

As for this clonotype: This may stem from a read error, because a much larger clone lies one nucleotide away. The CDR3 sequence: CASSSDRGFYERYF. The CDR3 DNA reads TGTGCCAGCAGCTCTGACAGGGGCTTCTACGAGCGGTACTTC. This chain uses TRBV7-2 with TRBJ2-7; the match to TRBD1 covers 8 bases. The CDR3 consists of 14 residues. Germline V CDR1 and CDR2: SGHTA, FQGNSA. Together with reference TRBV7-2 and TRBJ2-7, the CDR3 gives the full variable domain: GAGVSQSPSNKVTEKGKDVELRCDPISGHTALYWYRQSLGQGLEFLIYFQGNSAPDKSGLPSDRFSAERTGGSVSTLTIQRTQQEDSAVYLCASSSDRGFYERYFGPGTRLTVT.

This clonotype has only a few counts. In DNA form, the CDR3 reads TGTGCCAGCAGTTTAGCGGTTAGACCCTACGAGCAGTACTTC. Protein: CASSLAVRPYEQYF. The chain carries TRBV27 and TRBJ2-7; D unclear. Trimming left V 2 bases short and J 2 bases short, with 10 bases between. Germline CDR1 is MNHEY and CDR2 is SMNVEV (reference sequence). This CDR3 spans 14 amino acids.

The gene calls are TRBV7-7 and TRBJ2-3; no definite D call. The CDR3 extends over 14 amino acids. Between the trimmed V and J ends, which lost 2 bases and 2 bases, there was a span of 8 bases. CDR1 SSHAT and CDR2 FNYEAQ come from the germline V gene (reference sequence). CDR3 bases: TGTGCCAGCAGCTTACTACTAAACACAGATACGCAGTATTTT. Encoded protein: CASSLLLNTDTQYF.

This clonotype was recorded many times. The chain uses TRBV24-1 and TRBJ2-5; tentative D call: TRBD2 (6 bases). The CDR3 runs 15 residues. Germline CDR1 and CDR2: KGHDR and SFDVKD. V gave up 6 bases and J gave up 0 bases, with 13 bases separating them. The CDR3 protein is CATSTGRGYQETQYF. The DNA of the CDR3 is TGTGCCACCAGTACCGGACGGGGGTACCAAGAGACCCAGTACTTC.